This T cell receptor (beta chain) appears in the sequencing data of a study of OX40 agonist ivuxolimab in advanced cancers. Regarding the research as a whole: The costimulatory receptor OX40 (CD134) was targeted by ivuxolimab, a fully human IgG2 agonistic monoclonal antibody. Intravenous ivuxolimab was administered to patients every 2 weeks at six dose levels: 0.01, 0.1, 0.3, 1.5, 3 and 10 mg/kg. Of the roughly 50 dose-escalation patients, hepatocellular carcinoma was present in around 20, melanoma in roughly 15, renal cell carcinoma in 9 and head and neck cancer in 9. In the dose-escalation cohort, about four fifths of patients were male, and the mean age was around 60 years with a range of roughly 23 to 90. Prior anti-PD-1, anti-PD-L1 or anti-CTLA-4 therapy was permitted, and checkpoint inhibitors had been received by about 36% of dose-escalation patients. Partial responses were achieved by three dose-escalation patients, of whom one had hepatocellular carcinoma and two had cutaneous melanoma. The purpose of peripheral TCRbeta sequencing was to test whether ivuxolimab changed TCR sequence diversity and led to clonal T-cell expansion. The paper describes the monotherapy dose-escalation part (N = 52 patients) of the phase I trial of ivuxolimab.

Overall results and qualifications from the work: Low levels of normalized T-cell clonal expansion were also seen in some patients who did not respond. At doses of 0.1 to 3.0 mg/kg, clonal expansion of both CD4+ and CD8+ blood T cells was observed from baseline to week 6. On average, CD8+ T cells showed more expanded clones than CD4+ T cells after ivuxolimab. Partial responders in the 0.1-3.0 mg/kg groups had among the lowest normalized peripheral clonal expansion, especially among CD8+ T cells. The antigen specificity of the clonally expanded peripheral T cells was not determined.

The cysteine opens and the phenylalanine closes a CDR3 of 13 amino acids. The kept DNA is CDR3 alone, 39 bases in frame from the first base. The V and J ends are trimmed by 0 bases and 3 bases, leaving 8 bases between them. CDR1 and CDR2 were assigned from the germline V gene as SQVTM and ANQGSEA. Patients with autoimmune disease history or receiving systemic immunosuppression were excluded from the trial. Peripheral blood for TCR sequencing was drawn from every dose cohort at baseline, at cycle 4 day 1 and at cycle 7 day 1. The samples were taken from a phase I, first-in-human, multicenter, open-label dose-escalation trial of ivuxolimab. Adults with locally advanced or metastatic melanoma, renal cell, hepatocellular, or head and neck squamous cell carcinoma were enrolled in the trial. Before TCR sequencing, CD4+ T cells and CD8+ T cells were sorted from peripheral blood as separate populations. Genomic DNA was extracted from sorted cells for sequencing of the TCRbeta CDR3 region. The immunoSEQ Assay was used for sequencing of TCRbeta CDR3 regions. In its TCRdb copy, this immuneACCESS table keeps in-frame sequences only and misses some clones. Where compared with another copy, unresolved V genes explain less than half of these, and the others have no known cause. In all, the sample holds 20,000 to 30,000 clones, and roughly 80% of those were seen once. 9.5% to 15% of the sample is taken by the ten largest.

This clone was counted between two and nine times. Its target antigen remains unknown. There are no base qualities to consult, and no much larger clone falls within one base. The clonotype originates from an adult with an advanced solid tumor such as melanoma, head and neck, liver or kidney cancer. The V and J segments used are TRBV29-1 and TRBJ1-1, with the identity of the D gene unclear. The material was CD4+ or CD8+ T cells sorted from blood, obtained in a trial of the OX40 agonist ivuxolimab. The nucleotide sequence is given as TGCAGCGTTGAAGATGGGGAGGACACTGAAGCTTTCTTT. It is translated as CSVEDGEDTEAFF. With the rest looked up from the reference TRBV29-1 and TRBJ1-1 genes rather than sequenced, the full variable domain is SAVISQKPSRDICQRGTSLTIQCQVDSQVTMMFWYRQQPGQSLTLIATANQGSEATYESGFVIDKFPISRPNLTFSTLTVSNMSPEDSSIYLCSVEDGEDTEAFFGQGTRLTVV.